This T cell receptor beta chain emerged from a study of CD8+ T cells in alopecia areata. Findings of the study overall: An increase in clonality over normal scalp was evident in lesional scalp, especially alopecia totalis/universalis. Among the cells sequenced in scalp samples are also the resident alphabeta T cells of normal skin.

Investigators isolated RNA and reverse transcribed it into cDNA to act as the sequencing template. Only in-frame clones appear in the TCRdb table, and some are missing; sequencing was by immunoSEQ multiplex PCR. The sample contains about 180,000 clones, approximately 70% of which appear only once. Of note for this clone: The antigen remains unidentified.

From alopecia areata patients, lesional scalp punch biopsies and peripheral blood were collected. The authors sorted CD4+ and CD8+ T cells from PBMCs. This CDR3 comprises 12 residues. Germline V lookup: CDR1 SGHDT, CDR2 YYEEEE. Deletions cut 2 bases from V and 6 bases from J, with 8 bases between. V usage is TRBV5-6 and J usage is TRBJ2-5; D is perhaps TRBD1 (5 bases). This receptor was obtained from a human donor with alopecia areata. This sample comprised CD8+ T cells sorted from blood, obtained at week 0. The chain's CDR3 is CASSFDSQTQYF. CDR3 sequence (DNA): TGTGCCAGCAGCTTCGACAGCCAGACCCAGTACTTC.